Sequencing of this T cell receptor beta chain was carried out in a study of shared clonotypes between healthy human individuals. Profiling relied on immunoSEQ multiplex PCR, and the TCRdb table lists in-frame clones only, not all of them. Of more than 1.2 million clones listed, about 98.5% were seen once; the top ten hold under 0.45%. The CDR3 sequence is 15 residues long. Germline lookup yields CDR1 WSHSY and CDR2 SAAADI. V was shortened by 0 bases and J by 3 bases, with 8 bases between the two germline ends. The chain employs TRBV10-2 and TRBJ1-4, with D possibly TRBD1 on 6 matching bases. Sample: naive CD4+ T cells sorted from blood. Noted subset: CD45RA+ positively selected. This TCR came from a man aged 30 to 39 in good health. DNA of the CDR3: TGCGCCAGCAGTGAGTCGGACAGCTCTAATGAAAAACTGTTTTTT. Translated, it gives CASSESDSSNEKLFF.